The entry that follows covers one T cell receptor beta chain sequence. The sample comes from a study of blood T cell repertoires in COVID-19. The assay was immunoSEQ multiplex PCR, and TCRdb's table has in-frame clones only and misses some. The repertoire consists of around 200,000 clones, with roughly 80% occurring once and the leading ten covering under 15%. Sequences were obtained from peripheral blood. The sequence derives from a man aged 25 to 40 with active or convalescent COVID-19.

CDR3 region: CASSAGTGDGYTF. CDR3 DNA: TGTGCCAGTTCCGCCGGGACAGGGGATGGCTACACCTTC. The chain recombines TRBV19 with TRBJ1-2; 10 nucleotides agree with TRBD1. CDR1 and CDR2 from the germline V gene are LNHDA and SQIVND (reference sequence). Trimming removed 8 bases from V and 6 bases from J; junction bases left unmatched: 6. The CDR3 is 13 amino acids.